This is a list of T cell receptor beta chains from one sample in a study of shared clonotypes between healthy human individuals. The assay was immunoSEQ multiplex PCR, and TCRdb's table has in-frame clones only and misses some. The top ten hold 30% to 35% of the sample, which has some 690,000 clones, about 92% seen once. The sequenced material came from memory CD8+ T cells from PBMCs. These receptors were obtained from a man younger than 35 in good health. Some clones in this sample may be carry-over from other donors' samples. Each CDR3 is given with its conserved first and last residue. The D gene is left open where the match is weak. Not all rows give a size; the values are once, few, many and, for expanded clones, a class.

-	TRBV11-3	-	TRBJ1-3	TGTGCCATCTGCCGGGGGGCGGGAGGAAACACCATATATTTT	CAICRGAGGNTIYF
TRBD2	TRBV27	-	TRBJ2-1	TGTGCCAGCAGTCTAGAAGCGGGATCCTACAATGAGCAGTTCTTC	CASSLEAGSYNEQFF
TRBD1	TRBV27	once	TRBJ1-4	TGTGCCAGCAGTGAGACAGGGAATGGGCTGTTTTTT	CASSETGNGLFF
-	TRBV4-3	once	TRBJ2-7	TGCGCCAGCAGCCCGAGGGACGGGACCTACGAGCAGTACTTC	CASSPRDGTYEQYF
TRBD2	TRBV28	-	TRBJ2-7	TGTGCCAGCAGTTTTGGGGACTACTCCTACGAGCAGTACTTC	CASSFGDYSYEQYF
-	TRBV4-1	-	TRBJ2-1	TGCGCCAGCAGCCTGATAAGGGGAGGCAATGAGCAGTTCTTC	CASSLIRGGNEQFF
-	TRBV28	-	TRBJ2-4	TGTGCCAGCCGGGGGACATTAGCCGCCAAAAACATTCAGTACTTC	CASRGTLAAKNIQYF
TRBD2	TRBV27	-	TRBJ2-7	TGTGCCAGCAGTTTATCCCTCCTTAGCGGGAGGCCCCTCGAGCAGTACTTC	CASSLSLLSGRPLEQYF
TRBD2	TRBV9	few	TRBJ2-7	TGTGCCAGCAGCGGAGGACTAGCGGGAGTCTACGAGCAGTACTTC	CASSGGLAGVYEQYF
-	TRBV6-5	-	TRBJ1-2	TGTGCCAGCAGTTACTCGCAGGAGACTTTTTATGGCTACACCTTC	CASSYSQETFYGYTF
-	TRBV19	-	TRBJ2-7	TGTGCCAGCAGTGGGGGTCGCTACGAGCAGTACTTC	CASSGGRYEQYF
TRBD1	TRBV9	once	TRBJ1-2	TGTGCCAGCAGCCTAGGGGGCAGCCCAGCTAACTATGGCTACACCTTC	CASSLGGSPANYGYTF
TRBD2	TRBV6-5	once	TRBJ2-7	TGTGCCAGCAGTACGCGGGAGGGCCTCGACGAGCAGTACTTC	CASSTREGLDEQYF
-	TRBV7-8	-	TRBJ2-7	TGTGCCAGCAGCTTAGCCCCCGACGAGCAGTACTTC	CASSLAPDEQYF
-	TRBV15	-	TRBJ1-5	TGTGCCACCAGCAGAGTGGCAGGGCCTGAGCCCCAGCATTTT	CATSRVAGPEPQHF
TRBD1	TRBV6-5	-	TRBJ2-5	TGTGCCACCCATGAGGGGGCGGGCGAGACCCAGTACTTC	CATHEGAGETQYF
-	TRBV28	few	TRBJ1-1	TGTGCCAGCAGTCTTGCTGGGGCCACTGAAGCTTTCTTT	CASSLAGATEAFF
TRBD1	TRBV27	once	TRBJ2-1	TGTGCCAGCAGTTCAAGACAGGGCCAGAGGAATGAGCAGTTCTTC	CASSSRQGQRNEQFF
-	TRBV7-3	-	TRBJ1-1	TGTGCCAGCAGCCTAACCGGAGGATCGGGCACTGAAGCTTTCTTT	CASSLTGGSGTEAFF
-	TRBV27	-	TRBJ2-7	TGTGCCAGCAGGTCACAGAGCTACGAGCAGTACTTC	CASRSQSYEQYF